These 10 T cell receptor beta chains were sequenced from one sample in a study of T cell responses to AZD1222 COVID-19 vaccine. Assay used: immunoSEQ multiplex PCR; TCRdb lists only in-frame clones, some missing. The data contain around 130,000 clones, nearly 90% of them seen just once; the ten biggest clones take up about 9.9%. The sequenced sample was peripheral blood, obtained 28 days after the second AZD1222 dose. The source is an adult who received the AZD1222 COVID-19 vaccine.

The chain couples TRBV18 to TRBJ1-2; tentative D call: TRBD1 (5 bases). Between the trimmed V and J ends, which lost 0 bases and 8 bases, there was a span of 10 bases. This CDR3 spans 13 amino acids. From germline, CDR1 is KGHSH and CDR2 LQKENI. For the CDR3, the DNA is TGTGCCAGCTCACCACCGCGACAGCAAGGCTACACCTTC. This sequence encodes CASSPPRQQGYTF.

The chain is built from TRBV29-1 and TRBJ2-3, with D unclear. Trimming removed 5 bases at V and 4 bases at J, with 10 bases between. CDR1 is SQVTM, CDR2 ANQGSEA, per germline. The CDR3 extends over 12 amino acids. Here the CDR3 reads CSVSRPPDTQYF. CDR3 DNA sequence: TGCAGCGTTTCCCGTCCTCCAGATACGCAGTATTTT.

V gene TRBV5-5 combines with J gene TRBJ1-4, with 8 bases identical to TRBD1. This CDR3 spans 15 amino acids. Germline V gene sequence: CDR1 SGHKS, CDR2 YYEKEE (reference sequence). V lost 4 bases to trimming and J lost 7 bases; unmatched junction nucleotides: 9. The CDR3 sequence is CASSPFGQGGEKLFF. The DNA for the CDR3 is TGTGCCAGCAGCCCATTCGGACAGGGAGGTGAAAAACTGTTTTTT. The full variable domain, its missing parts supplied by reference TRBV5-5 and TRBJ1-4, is DAGVTQSPTHLIKTRGQQVTLRCSPISGHKSVSWYQQVLGQGPQFIFQYYEKEERGRGNFPDRFSARQFPNYSSELNVNALLLGDSALYLCASSPFGQGGEKLFFGSGTQLSVL.

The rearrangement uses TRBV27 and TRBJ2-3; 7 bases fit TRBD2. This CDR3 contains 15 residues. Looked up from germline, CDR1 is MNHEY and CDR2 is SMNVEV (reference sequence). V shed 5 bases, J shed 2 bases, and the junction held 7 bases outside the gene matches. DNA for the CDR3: TGTGCCAGCAGTCGCGGGACTAAACCCACAGATACGCAGTATTTT. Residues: CASSRGTKPTDTQYF.

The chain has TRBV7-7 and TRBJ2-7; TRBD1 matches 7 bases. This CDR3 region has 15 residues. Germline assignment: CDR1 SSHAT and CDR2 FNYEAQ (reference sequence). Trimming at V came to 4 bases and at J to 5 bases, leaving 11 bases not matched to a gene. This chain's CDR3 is CASSSNPGQLNEQYF. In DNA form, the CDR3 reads TGTGCCAGCAGCTCGAACCCGGGACAGTTAAACGAGCAGTACTTC.

The DNA for the CDR3 is TGTGCCAGCAGCTTTCGGGGGACCGAGGGATCTGAAGCTTTCTTT. Protein: CASSFRGTEGSEAFF. This chain joins TRBV9 and TRBJ1-1; D is perhaps TRBD1 (5 bases). V lost 4 bases and J 6 bases, leaving 19 bases between the germline ends. The germline V gene encodes CDR1 SGDLS and CDR2 YYNGEE. CDR3 length: 15 amino acids.

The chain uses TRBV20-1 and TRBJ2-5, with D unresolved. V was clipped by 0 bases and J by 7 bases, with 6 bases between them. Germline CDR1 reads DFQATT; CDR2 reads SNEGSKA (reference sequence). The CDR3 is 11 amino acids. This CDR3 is CSAREVRTQYF. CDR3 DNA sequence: TGCAGTGCTAGAGAGGTCCGGACCCAGTACTTC.

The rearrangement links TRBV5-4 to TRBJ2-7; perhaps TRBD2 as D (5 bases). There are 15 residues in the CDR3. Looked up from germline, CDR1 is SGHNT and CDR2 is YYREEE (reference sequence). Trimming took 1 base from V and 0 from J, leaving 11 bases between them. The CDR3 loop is CASSLPGYSSYEQYF. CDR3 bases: TGTGCCAGCAGCTTGCCGGGATATAGCTCCTACGAGCAGTACTTC.

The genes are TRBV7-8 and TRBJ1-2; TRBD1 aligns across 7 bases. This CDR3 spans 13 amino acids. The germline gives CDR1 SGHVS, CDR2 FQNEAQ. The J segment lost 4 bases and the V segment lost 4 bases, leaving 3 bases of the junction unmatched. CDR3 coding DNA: TGTGCCAGCAGCTCTACAGGGGTCTATGGCTACACCTTC. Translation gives CASSSTGVYGYTF.

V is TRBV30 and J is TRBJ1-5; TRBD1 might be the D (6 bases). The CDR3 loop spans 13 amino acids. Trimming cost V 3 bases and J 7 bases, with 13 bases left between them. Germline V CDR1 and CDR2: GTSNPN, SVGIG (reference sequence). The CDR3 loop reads CAWRRTEDQPQHF. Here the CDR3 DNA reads TGTGCCTGGAGGAGGACAGAAGACCAGCCCCAGCATTTT.